This T cell receptor (beta chain) emerged from a study of T cells in women clearing cervical HPV infection. On the study more broadly: Cases' blood sampling followed lesion detection by median about 150 days (90 to 200). Points from the study as a whole: Richness differences could reflect unmeasured T-cell content per sample.

Repertoires were generated with immunoSEQ multiplex PCR, while TCRdb's copy carries only in-frame clones and drops some. In total, the table holds 20,000 to 25,000 clones. Concerning this clone: What it binds is not known.

Sequencing input: blood buffy coat. The receptor was derived from a woman between 18 and 70 years old with a cervical HPV16 infection that either progressed to CIN3+ or cleared (not recorded which).

This CDR3 reads CASSPRGTYQETQYF. The DNA read from the CDR3 is TGTGCCAGCAGCCCGCGGGGGACGTACCAAGAGACC. The V call is TRBV7-7, the J call TRBJ2-5, with 7 bases fitting TRBD2. The read halts 3 residues ahead of the CDR3 end, with the missing end drawn from the germline J gene. The length of the CDR3 is 15 residues. The junction had 6 bases not matched to a gene; V was cut back by 5 bases and J by 0 bases. The germline V gene encodes CDR1 SSHAT and CDR2 FNYEAQ (reference sequence).